This is a list of T cell receptor beta chains from one sample in a study of T cell clones after liver transplantation. Assay used: immunoSEQ multiplex PCR; TCRdb lists only in-frame clones, some missing. This repertoire shows some 110,000 clones, about nine tenths found once; its top ten account for approximately 0.88%. Specimen: CD4+ T cells from blood, collected 12 months after liver transplant. Source of these receptors: a human patient who received a liver transplant. T cells may partly derive from the graft donor. CDR3s include the opening cysteine and the closing phenylalanine or tryptophan. Each record gives: V gene, J gene, D gene, clone size, CDR3 protein, CDR3 DNA. The D gene is left open where the match is weak. The size entry is marked missing in some rows and otherwise reads once, few, many or a size class.

TRBV9	TRBJ2-1	.	.	CASSTLQGNEQFF	TGTGCCAGCAGCACACTCCAGGGCAATGAGCAGTTCTTC
TRBV7-9	TRBJ1-1	.	.	CASSLKANTEAFF	TGTGCCAGCAGCTTGAAGGCGAACACTGAAGCTTTCTTT
TRBV5-8	TRBJ1-1	.	.	CASRQAFLSGNTEAFF	TGTGCCAGCAGACAAGCCTTTTTGTCGGGGAACACTGAAGCTTTCTTT
TRBV18	TRBJ1-4	.	.	CASSPSEVEKLFF	TGTGCCAGCTCACCGAGCGAGGTAGAAAAACTGTTTTTT
TRBV2	TRBJ2-2	.	.	CASSPRLPGELFF	TGTGCCAGCAGTCCCCGGCTGCCCGGGGAGCTGTTTTTT
TRBV5-1	TRBJ2-2	.	once	CASTPGTNTGELFF	TGCGCCAGCACGCCTGGAACGAACACCGGGGAGCTGTTTTTT
TRBV7-8	TRBJ2-7	.	once	CASSLAGSYEQYF	TGTGCCAGCAGCTTAGCCGGTTCCTACGAGCAGTACTTC
TRBV11-2	TRBJ2-1	TRBD2	.	CASSPVRGSSYNEQFF	TGTGCCAGCAGCCCCGTCCGCGGGAGCTCCTACAATGAGCAGTTCTTC
TRBV29-1	TRBJ2-7	.	once	CSVEKTGKNDEQYF	TGCAGCGTTGAAAAAACAGGGAAGAACGACGAGCAGTACTTC
TRBV5-1	TRBJ2-7	TRBD1	.	CASSLGTGTYEQYF	TGCGCCAGCAGCTTGGGGACAGGGACCTACGAGCAGTACTTC
TRBV4-2	TRBJ1-4	TRBD1	.	CASSQGTGGDEKLFF	TGTGCCAGCAGCCAGGGGACAGGGGGCGATGAAAAACTGTTTTTT
TRBV7-2	TRBJ2-1	.	once	CASSLGPGQYNEQFF	TGTGCCAGCAGCTTAGGACCCGGACAATACAATGAGCAGTTCTTC
TRBV5-1	TRBJ2-1	TRBD1	.	CASSINPGQGAGNEQFF	TGCGCCAGCAGCATTAACCCGGGACAGGGGGCAGGGAATGAGCAGTTCTTC
TRBV14	TRBJ2-2	.	.	CASSRLSGYTGELFF	TGTGCCAGCAGCCGCCTGAGCGGGTACACCGGGGAGCTGTTTTTT
TRBV4-2	TRBJ2-7	.	.	CASSQPDSYEQYF	TGTGCCAGCAGCCAACCAGACAGTTACGAGCAGTACTTC
TRBV19	TRBJ1-1	.	.	CASSIVPGRGTEAFF	TGTGCCAGTAGTATAGTACCGGGACGAGGCACTGAAGCTTTCTTT
TRBV29-1	TRBJ2-7	TRBD2	.	CSVGVAGVEQYF	TGCAGCGTTGGAGTAGCGGGAGTCGAGCAGTACTTC
TRBV5-6	TRBJ2-7	.	.	CASSLRPGYEQYF	TGTGCCAGCAGCTTGAGGCCTGGGTACGAGCAGTACTTC
TRBV5-1	TRBJ2-7	TRBD1	.	CASSSQGAGEQYF	TGCGCCAGCAGCTCCCAGGGGGCTGGGGAGCAGTACTTC
TRBV5-4	TRBJ2-3	.	few	CASSLEAGYTDTQYF	TGTGCCAGCAGCTTGGAGGCTGGCTACACAGATACGCAGTATTTT
TRBV5-1	TRBJ2-7	.	.	CASSFRGAREQYF	TGCGCCAGCAGCTTCCGGGGGGCCCGTGAGCAGTACTTC
TRBV25-1	TRBJ1-3	.	.	CASLSSGNTIYF	TGTGCCAGCCTTAGCTCTGGAAACACCATATATTTT
TRBV7-2	TRBJ2-1	TRBD2	.	CASSPAGVAGNEQFF	TGTGCCAGCAGCCCCGCCGGGGTAGCGGGGAATGAGCAGTTCTTC
TRBV4-2	TRBJ2-5	.	.	CASSQDLGESGETQYF	TGTGCCAGCAGCCAAGATCTGGGGGAGTCCGGCGAGACCCAGTACTTC
TRBV5-8	TRBJ2-3	.	.	CASSLLRLSTDTQYF	TGTGCCAGCAGCTTGTTGCGTCTAAGCACAGATACGCAGTATTTT
TRBV27	TRBJ2-1	TRBD2	.	CASRIRLAKDLYNEQFF	TGTGCCAGCAGAATTAGACTAGCGAAAGATCTTTACAATGAGCAGTTCTTC
TRBV7-2	TRBJ2-3	.	.	CASSLVTRATDTQYF	TGTGCCAGCAGCTTAGTAACTCGGGCGACAGATACGCAGTATTTT
TRBV5-5	TRBJ2-5	.	.	CASSSQETQYF	TGTGCCAGCAGCTCCCAAGAGACCCAGTACTTC
TRBV7-8	TRBJ2-2	.	.	CASSLGAVTGELFF	TGTGCCAGCAGCTTAGGGGCAGTAACCGGGGAGCTGTTTTTT
TRBV6-1	TRBJ2-7	TRBD2	.	CASSALAAPSYEQYF	TGTGCCAGCAGTGCTCTAGCGGCACCCTCCTACGAGCAGTACTTC
TRBV2	TRBJ2-1	.	.	CASRDGRNLNEQFF	TGTGCCAGCAGGGATGGGAGGAATCTGAATGAGCAGTTCTTC
TRBV10-3	TRBJ2-3	TRBD1	.	CAVTGGDGSDTQYF	TGTGCCGTTACAGGGGGAGACGGGTCAGATACGCAGTATTTT
TRBV2	TRBJ2-1	TRBD2	.	CASIRGTSVHNEQFF	TGTGCCAGCATCAGGGGGACTAGCGTCCACAATGAGCAGTTCTTC
TRBV6-6	TRBJ2-7	.	.	CASSRSYFYEQYF	TGTGCCAGCAGTAGGAGTTACTTCTACGAGCAGTACTTC
TRBV12-5	TRBJ1-5	TRBD1	.	CASGLVFPRTGVNQPQHF	TGTGCTAGTGGTTTGGTTTTCCCTCGGACAGGGGTCAATCAGCCCCAGCATTTT
TRBV18	TRBJ2-2	.	.	CASSLGQLPAGELFF	TGTGCCAGCTCGCTAGGACAGTTACCCGCCGGGGAGCTGTTTTTT
TRBV7-2	TRBJ2-6	TRBD2	.	CASSLQGGSGANVLTF	TGTGCCAGCAGCTTACAGGGAGGGTCTGGGGCCAACGTCCTGACTTTC
TRBV19	TRBJ1-1	.	.	CASSQLAGISNTEAFF	TGTGCCAGTAGTCAGCTAGCGGGGATCTCGAACACTGAAGCTTTCTTT
TRBV5-1	TRBJ2-2	.	.	CASSLDLAYGELFF	TGCGCCAGCAGCTTGGACCTAGCGTACGGGGAGCTGTTTTTT
TRBV5-1	TRBJ2-7	.	.	CASSFGPGANEQYF	TGCGCCAGCAGCTTTGGTCCGGGGGCAAACGAGCAGTACTTC
TRBV29-1	TRBJ2-1	TRBD1	.	CSGGQGWNEQFF	TGCAGCGGGGGACAGGGGTGGAATGAGCAGTTCTTC
TRBV9	TRBJ1-1	.	.	CASGGGQVNTEAFF	TGTGCCAGCGGCGGGGGGCAAGTGAACACTGAAGCTTTCTTT